This TCR beta chain was identified during a study of blood T cell repertoires in COVID-19 (dated by TCRdb to 2020 to 2021). With respect to the entire study: Samples covering the acute and convalescent phases of COVID-19 were provided by collaborators in the United States, Italy and Spain. The prospective study material was composed of cDNA or gDNA derived from T cells, B-cell-depleted T cells, or PBMCs. A de-identified subject ID, COVID-19 status, age in years and sex were almost always included in the sample metadata. Where available, HLA class I and class II types were obtained from metadata supplied by the sample provider rather than from assay-based typing. Deeply sampled blood TCRbeta repertoires from subjects exposed to, actively infected with, or recovered from COVID-19 were included in the dataset. The samples were drawn from the first 160 participants of the ongoing ImmuneRACE study and from 1,200 or so subjects provided by 6 global collaborators. The repertoires were made available in a free public database intended to serve as a resource for research on the immune response to SARS-CoV-2. Study-level results and caveats: The quantity of clinical and demographic metadata differed by source and by participant and was supplied without curation.

This clone has more than one count but fewer than ten. This clone's antigen is unknown. The input lacks base qualities; no much larger clone sits a single base away. The collaborating institutions used their own protocols to collect whole blood in K2EDTA tubes. For TCRbeta analysis, collaborators shipped samples in one of three forms: frozen whole blood, isolated PBMCs, or DNA extracted from either of those sample types. TCRbeta CDR3 regions were amplified from genomic DNA by means of the immunoSEQ Assay, a bias-controlled multiplex PCR. On the authors' methods: The number of nucleated cells in each sample was estimated from the amplification of reference gene primers within the assay. To quantify the absolute abundance of each unique TCRbeta CDR3 rearrangement, sequence reads were collapsed and filtered. For each sample, productive Simpson clonality was calculated as the square root of Simpson's diversity index across productive rearrangements. TCRdb took this table from immuneACCESS and kept in-frame rearrangements with V and J called. Such tables lack part of the clones; where checked against another copy, unresolved V genes explain under half of the gap, and the rest is unexplained. From that table come the V and J calls and clone size; the DNA was used to work out D and trimming. In this sample the table shows 240,000 or so clones, 70% to 90% of which occur a single time. The ten largest clones capture around 6.5% of the sample.

The source of this sequence is a man aged 55 to 70 with acute or convalescent COVID-19. The sequenced sample was peripheral blood.

The CDR3: CASRELVSAGELFF. The sequenced DNA is TGTGCCAGCAGGGAACTAGTTTCGGCCGGGGAGCTGTTTTTT. Recombination joined TRBV2 with TRBJ2-2; the D gene is perhaps TRBD2, on 5 matching bases. The CDR3 runs 14 amino acids, cysteine and phenylalanine included. CDR3 DNA is the only sequence kept; it has 42 bases, read in frame from the first base. Relative to germline, V is 6 bases shorter and J is 6 bases shorter, with 14 bases between their ends. The germline V gene provides CDR1 SNHLY and CDR2 FYNNEI.